Here is one TCR beta chain with its context. The antigen it recognizes is unknown. Base-call qualities are not available, and no considerably larger clone is one nucleotide away. Genomic DNA was extracted from sorted cells for sequencing of the TCRbeta CDR3 region. TCRbeta CDR3 regions were sequenced using the immunoSEQ Assay. TCRdb's version of the immuneACCESS table is confined to in-frame rearrangements and falls short of the full clone set. An unresolved V gene accounts for under half of the shortfall where checked; the remainder is of unknown origin. Across this sample there are approximately 120,000 clones, with around 92% seen only once. Approximately 0.81% of the sample is in the top ten clones. The data stem from a study of OX40 agonist ivuxolimab in advanced cancers. The study in broad terms: Ivuxolimab, which targeted the costimulatory receptor OX40 (CD134), was an agonistic, fully human IgG2 monoclonal antibody. The paper covers the monotherapy dose-escalation part of the phase I ivuxolimab trial, which included N ≈ 57 patients. Prior anti-PD-1, anti-PD-L1 or anti-CTLA-4 therapy was permitted, and checkpoint inhibitors had been received by 30% to 40% of dose-escalation patients. A male proportion of 70% to 90% and a mean age of roughly 55 years, ranging from 23 to 79, were recorded for the dose-escalation cohort. Intravenous ivuxolimab was administered to patients every 2 weeks at six dose levels: 0.01, 0.1, 0.3, 1.5, 3 and 10 mg/kg. Of the approximately 50 dose-escalation patients, hepatocellular carcinoma was present in about 20, melanoma in about 15, renal cell carcinoma in 9 and head and neck cancer in 9. Peripheral TCRbeta sequencing was intended to test whether TCR sequence diversity was altered and clonal T-cell expansion was caused by ivuxolimab. Partial responses were achieved by three dose-escalation patients, of whom one had hepatocellular carcinoma and two had cutaneous melanoma. Broad study findings and their caveats: Low levels of normalized T-cell clonal expansion were also shown by some nonresponding patients. After ivuxolimab, more expanded clones were found on average in CD8+ T cells than in CD4+ T cells. Clonal expansion of both CD4+ and CD8+ blood T cells was observed from baseline to week 6 at doses 0.1 to 3.0 mg/kg. Which antigens the clonally expanded peripheral T cells were specific for was not determined. In partial responders in the 0.1-3.0 mg/kg groups, normalized peripheral clonal expansion was found to be among the lowest, especially among CD8+ T cells.

For CDR1 and CDR2, the germline V gene (reference sequence) lists LNHDA and SQIVND. The CDR3 runs 17 amino acids, cysteine and phenylalanine included. Just CDR3 DNA is preserved here, 51 bases in frame from base 1. Trimming accounts for 2 bases at V and 2 bases at J, while the number of junction bases matched to no gene is 6. Patients with a history of autoimmune disease or receiving systemic immunosuppression were excluded from the trial. Peripheral blood for TCR sequencing was collected from all dose cohorts at baseline, on cycle 4 day 1, and on cycle 7 day 1. The samples were drawn from a first-in-human, open-label, multicenter phase I dose-escalation trial of ivuxolimab. The trial enrolled adults with locally advanced or metastatic head and neck squamous cell, hepatocellular, melanoma or renal cell carcinoma. CD4+ and CD8+ T cells were sorted separately from peripheral blood before TCR sequencing.

The sequence links TRBV19 to TRBJ1-6, and 7 junction bases match TRBD1. This specimen was CD4+ or CD8+ T cells sorted from blood, taken in a trial of the OX40 agonist ivuxolimab. The sequence was collected from an adult with an advanced solid tumor such as melanoma, head and neck, liver or kidney cancer. The CDR3 reads CASSISWTGTYNSPLHF. Here is the DNA: TGTGCCAGTAGTATATCCTGGACAGGAACCTATAATTCACCCCTCCACTTT.